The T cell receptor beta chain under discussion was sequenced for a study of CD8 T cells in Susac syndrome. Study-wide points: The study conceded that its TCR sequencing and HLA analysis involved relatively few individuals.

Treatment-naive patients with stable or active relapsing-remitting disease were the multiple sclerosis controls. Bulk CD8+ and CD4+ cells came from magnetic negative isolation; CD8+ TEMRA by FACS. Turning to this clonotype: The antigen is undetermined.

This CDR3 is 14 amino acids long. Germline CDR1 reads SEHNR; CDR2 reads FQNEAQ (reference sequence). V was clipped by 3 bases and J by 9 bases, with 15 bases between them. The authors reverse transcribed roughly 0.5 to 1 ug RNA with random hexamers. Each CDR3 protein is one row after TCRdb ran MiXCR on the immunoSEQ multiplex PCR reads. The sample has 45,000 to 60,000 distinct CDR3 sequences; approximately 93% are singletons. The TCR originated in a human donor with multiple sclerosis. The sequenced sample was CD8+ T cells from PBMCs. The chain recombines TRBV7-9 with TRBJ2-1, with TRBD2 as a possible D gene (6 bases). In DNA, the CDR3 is TGTGCCAGCAGCTTCCCCGAGGCGGGGCCTGAGCAGTTCTTC. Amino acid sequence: CASSFPEAGPEQFF.